This T cell receptor beta chain came from a study of cytomegalovirus exposure and HLA in healthy donors. Study-level information: Unique TCRs numbering roughly 80 million, obtained from HLA-typed donors, made up an early data release.

Germline lookup yields CDR1 SGDLS and CDR2 YYNGEE. Germline trimming cut 0 bases from V and 8 bases from J; bases unmatched to any gene: 7. This CDR3 comprises 17 residues. PCR employed 60 Vbeta and 13 Jbeta primers. The data were produced by immunoSEQ multiplex PCR, yet TCRdb's version contains in-frame clones alone and is incomplete. Altogether about 90,000 clones are present, 65% being singletons, with the ten largest covering roughly a fifth. The sequenced sample was PBMCs. The sequence was collected from a woman between 50 and 59 years old in good health and CMV-seropositive. This chain connects TRBV9 to TRBJ2-1, with 14 positions matching TRBD2. The DNA for the CDR3 is TGTGCCAGCAGCGTAGTGGGACTAGCGGGGGAAGGGGATGAGCAGTTCTTC. This translates into CASSVVGLAGEGDEQFF. Full variable domain (rest looked up from reference TRBV9 and TRBJ2-1): DSGVTQTPKHLITATGQRVTLRCSPRSGDLSVYWYQQSLDQGLQFLIQYYNGEERAKGNILERFSAQQFPDLHSELNLSSLELGDSALYFCASSVVGLAGEGDEQFFGPGTRLTVL.